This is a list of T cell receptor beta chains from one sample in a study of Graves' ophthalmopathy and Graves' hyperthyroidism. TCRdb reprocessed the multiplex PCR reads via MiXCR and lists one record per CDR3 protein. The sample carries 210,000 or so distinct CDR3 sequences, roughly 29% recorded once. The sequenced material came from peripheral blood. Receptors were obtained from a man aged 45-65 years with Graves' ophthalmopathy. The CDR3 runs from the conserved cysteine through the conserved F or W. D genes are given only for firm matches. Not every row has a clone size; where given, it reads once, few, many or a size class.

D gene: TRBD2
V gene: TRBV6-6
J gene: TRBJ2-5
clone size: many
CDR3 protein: CASSYVSGRGTQYF
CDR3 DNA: TGTGCCAGCAGTTACGTTTCTGGGAGGGGGACCCAGTACTTC

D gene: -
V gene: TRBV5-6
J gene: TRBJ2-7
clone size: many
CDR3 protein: CASSDRDATYEQYF
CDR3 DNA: TGTGCCAGCAGCGATCGGGACGCCACCTACGAGCAGTACTTC

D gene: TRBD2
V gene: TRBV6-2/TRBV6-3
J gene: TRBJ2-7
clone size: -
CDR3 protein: CASSYSGASGRETYEQYF
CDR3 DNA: TGTGCCAGCAGTTACTCTGGGGCTAGCGGGAGGGAAACCTACGAGCAGTACTTC

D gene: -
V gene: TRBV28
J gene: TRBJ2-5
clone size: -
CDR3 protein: CASSLSLGGWTQYF
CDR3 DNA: TGTGCCAGCAGTTTAAGCCTCGGCGGGTGGACCCAGTACTTC

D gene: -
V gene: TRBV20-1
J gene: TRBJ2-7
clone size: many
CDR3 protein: CSARDPSGIGYEQYF
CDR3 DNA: TGCAGTGCTAGAGATCCTAGTGGGATCGGGTACGAGCAGTACTTC

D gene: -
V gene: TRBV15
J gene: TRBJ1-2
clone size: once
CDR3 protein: CATSTGTLRGYTF
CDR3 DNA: TGTGCCACCAGCACCGGGACACTAAGAGGCTACACCTTC

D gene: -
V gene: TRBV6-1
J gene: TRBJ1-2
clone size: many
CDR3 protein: CASSESSRGYGYTF
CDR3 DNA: TGTGCCAGCAGTGAATCTTCGAGGGGGTATGGCTACACCTTC

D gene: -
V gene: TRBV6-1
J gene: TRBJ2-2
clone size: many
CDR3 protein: CASTSGGSNTGELFF
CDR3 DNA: TGTGCCAGCACCTCAGGAGGGTCGAACACCGGGGAGCTGTTTTTT

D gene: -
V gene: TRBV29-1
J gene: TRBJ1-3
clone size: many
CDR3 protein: CSVEDRGLGNTIYF
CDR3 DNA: TGCAGCGTTGAAGATCGGGGGCTAGGAAACACCATATATTTT

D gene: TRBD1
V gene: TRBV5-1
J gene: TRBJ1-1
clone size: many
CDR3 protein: CASSPEGAVNTEAFF
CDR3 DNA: TGCGCCAGCAGCCCGGAGGGGGCGGTGAACACTGAAGCTTTCTTT

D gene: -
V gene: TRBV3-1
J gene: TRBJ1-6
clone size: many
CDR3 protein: CASSQDPIRGSPLHF
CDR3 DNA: TGTGCCAGCAGCCAAGATCCAATTCGAGGTTCACCCCTCCACTTT

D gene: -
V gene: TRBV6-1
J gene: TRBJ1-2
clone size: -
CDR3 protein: CASSRYGPVDGYTF
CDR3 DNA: TGTGCCAGCAGCCGTTACGGGCCAGTCGACGGCTACACCTTC

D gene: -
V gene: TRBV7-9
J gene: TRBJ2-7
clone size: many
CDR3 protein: CASSSRLDLYEQYF
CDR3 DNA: TGTGCCAGCAGCTCCCGATTGGACCTCTACGAGCAGTACTTC

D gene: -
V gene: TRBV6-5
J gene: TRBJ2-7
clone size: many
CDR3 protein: CASSYSAVSSYEQYF
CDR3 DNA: TGTGCCAGCAGTTACTCGGCCGTGAGCTCCTACGAGCAGTACTTC

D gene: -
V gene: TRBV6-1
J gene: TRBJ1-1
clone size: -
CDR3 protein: CASRPADRPNTEAFF
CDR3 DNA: TGTGCCAGCAGGCCCGCCGACAGGCCCAACACTGAAGCTTTCTTT